This entry features one T cell receptor (beta chain) sequence. The record originates from a study of blood T cell repertoires in COVID-19. About the research overall: T cells, B-cell-depleted T cells, or PBMCs supplied cDNA or gDNA.

Data came from immunoSEQ multiplex PCR; TCRdb stores just in-frame clones and leaves some out. There are some 240,000 clones in the sample; approximately 80% occur only once, and 9.5% to 15% lies in the top ten. The CDR3 consists of 13 residues. CDR1 is SGHRS, CDR2 YFSETQ, per germline. The germline V and J ends were trimmed by 4 bases and 9 bases, with 14 bases remaining between them. The sequencing input was peripheral blood. This TCR was recovered from a human donor in a cohort sampled during active COVID-19. The J gene is TRBJ1-5, the V gene TRBV5-1; tentative D call: TRBD1 (6 bases). CDR3 nucleotide sequence: TGCGCCAGCAGCCCGGACAGCCAGACGCCCCAGCATTTT. It translates to CASSPDSQTPQHF.